The present T cell receptor beta chain was sequenced within a study of blood T cell repertoires in COVID-19. Study context: The United States, Italy and Spain were the sources of the acute and convalescent COVID-19 samples. Nucleic acid was either cDNA or gDNA, and it came from T cells, B-cell-depleted T cells, or PBMCs.

Participants' reported clinical history set cohort assignment. The assay was immunoSEQ multiplex PCR, and TCRdb's table has in-frame clones only and misses some. The table records about 380,000 clones, around 89% of them present only once. This CDR3 region has 16 residues. CDR1 is SEHNR and CDR2 is FQNEAQ in the germline V gene (reference sequence). With 2 bases removed from V and 2 bases from J, the gap between germline ends came to 16 bases. The rearrangement joins TRBV7-9 to TRBJ2-7, with a weak D call TRBD2 (6 bases). The sequencing input was PBMCs or T cells enriched from blood (not recorded which). The receptor was isolated from a woman aged 18-35 years who had recovered from COVID-19. CDR3 protein: CASSLTPRGTTYEQYF. The CDR3, as DNA: TGTGCCAGCAGCTTAACCCCCCGGGGGACGACCTACGAGCAGTACTTC.